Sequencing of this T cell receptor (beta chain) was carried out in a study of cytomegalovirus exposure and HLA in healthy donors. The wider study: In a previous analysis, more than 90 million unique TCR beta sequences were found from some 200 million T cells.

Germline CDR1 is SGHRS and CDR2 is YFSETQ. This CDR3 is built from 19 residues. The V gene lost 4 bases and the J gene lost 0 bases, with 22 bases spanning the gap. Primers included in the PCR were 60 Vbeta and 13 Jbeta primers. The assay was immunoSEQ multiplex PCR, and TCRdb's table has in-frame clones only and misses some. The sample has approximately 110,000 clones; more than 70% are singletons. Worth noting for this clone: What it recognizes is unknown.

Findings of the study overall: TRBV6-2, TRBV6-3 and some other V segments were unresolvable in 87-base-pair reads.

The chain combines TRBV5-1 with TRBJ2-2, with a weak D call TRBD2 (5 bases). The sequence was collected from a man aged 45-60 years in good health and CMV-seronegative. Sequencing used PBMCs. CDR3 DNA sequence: TGCGCCAGCAGCAAACTAGTAGGAGTGCCCGGTACGAACACCGGGGAGCTGTTTTTT. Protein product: CASSKLVGVPGTNTGELFF.